These 12 T cell receptor beta chains originate from one sample sequenced in a study of shared clonotypes between healthy human individuals. Some clones are missing from TCRdb's copy, which holds only in-frame ones; the method was immunoSEQ multiplex PCR. The sample includes some 380,000 clones, 96% seen only once; the top ten take more than 0.3%. The sample taken for sequencing was memory CD8+ T cells sorted from blood. The subset is: CD45RO+ cells pooled with CCR7-negative TemRA cells. These receptors were obtained from a man aged 25 to 40 in good health.

CDR3 region: CASSSRGRPFGYGYTF. The CDR3 coding sequence is TGTGCCAGCAGCTCTCGAGGGCGCCCGTTCGGCTATGGCTACACCTTC. V and J are TRBV13 and TRBJ1-2; D is unresolved. The germline gives CDR1 PRHDT, CDR2 FYEKMQ (reference sequence). The germline V and J ends were trimmed by 4 bases and 4 bases, with 19 bases remaining between them. The CDR3 is 16 residues long.

J is TRBJ2-5 and V is TRBV21-1; the DNA was not used to check the table's D call, TRBD1. TRBV21-1 is labeled a pseudogene. This CDR3 comprises 15 residues. CDR3 sequence reads: CASSKADRGMGTQYF. Here the CDR3 DNA reads TGTGCCAGCAGCAAAGCCGACAGGGGGATGGGGACCCAGTACTTC.

Of note for this clone: Other nucleotide sequences in the sample specify the same CDR3. The chain recombines TRBV6-1 with TRBJ2-3; 11 nucleotides align to TRBD2. This CDR3 contains 16 residues. The germline V gene has CDR1 MNHNS and CDR2 SASEGT. V trimming: 4 bases; J trimming: 3 bases; junction bases outside the gene matches: 6. The CDR3 is CASSGLAGRGTDTQYF. In DNA form, the CDR3 reads TGTGCCAGCAGTGGACTAGCGGGAAGGGGTACAGATACGCAGTATTTT.

In its sample, this clone was seen once. This chain links TRBV11-2 with TRBJ2-1; 10 nucleotides match TRBD2. The CDR3 is 18 amino acids. V shed 5 bases and J 3 bases; nucleotides not matched to a gene: 13. From germline, CDR1 is SGHAT and CDR2 FQNNGV. The CDR3 region is CASSQGVLAGALYNEQFF. In DNA, the CDR3 is TGTGCCAGCAGCCAAGGGGTGCTAGCGGGAGCCCTCTACAATGAGCAGTTCTTC.

This chain uses TRBV9 with TRBJ2-3, with D hard to call. The germline V gene has CDR1 SGDLS and CDR2 YYNGEE. This CDR3 region has 14 residues. Trimming took off 0 bases at V and 1 base at J, with 6 bases between the two ends. In DNA, the CDR3 is TGTGCCAGCAGCGTAGACGGGCGCACAGATACGCAGTATTTT. Its protein product is CASSVDGRTDTQYF.

V is TRBV2 and J is TRBJ2-7; no clear D. Trimming removed 5 bases at V and 2 bases at J, with 10 bases between. Germline CDR1 and CDR2: SNHLY and FYNNEI. CDR3 length: 13 residues. CDR3 sequence (DNA): TGTGCCAGCAGTCCCACCGGGCCCTACGAGCAGTACTTC. This codes for CASSPTGPYEQYF. Combining the CDR3 with reference TRBV2 and TRBJ2-7 gives the whole variable domain EPEVTQTPSHQVTQMGQEVILRCVPISNHLYFYWYRQILGQKVEFLVSFYNNEISEKSEIFDDQFSVERPDGSNFTLKIRSTKLEDSAMYFCASSPTGPYEQYFGPGTRLTVT.

The V and J genes are TRBV5-1 and TRBJ2-7; possible D gene TRBD1, 5 bases. V was trimmed by 0 bases and J by 5 bases, leaving 21 bases between them. Germline-derived CDR1 and CDR2 are SGHRS and YFSETQ. This CDR3 is 17 amino acids long. The CDR3 bases are TGCGCCAGCAGCTTGGTCCAAGGGGCGGACCTTCAACACGAGCAGTACTTC. Its translation: CASSLVQGADLQHEQYF.

This chain joins TRBV6-1 and TRBJ2-5; 9 bases fit TRBD2. Unmatched junction bases numbered 8, after V lost 11 bases and J lost 4 bases. CDR3 length: 13 residues. In germline, CDR1 is MNHNS, CDR2 SASEGT. DNA of the CDR3: TGTGCCGGTCGCGGGGGGGGCCCAGAGACCCAGTACTTC. This sequence encodes CAGRGGGPETQYF.

The rearrangement joins TRBV30 to TRBJ2-3; the D gene is possibly TRBD2 (5 bases). The CDR3 has 15 amino acids. V was pared by 0 bases and J by 2 bases, with 12 bases between. The germline V gene has CDR1 GTSNPN and CDR2 SVGIG (reference sequence). In DNA form, the CDR3 reads TGTGCCTGGAGTGTAGGAGGCGGGTCCACAGATACGCAGTATTTT. It yields the protein CAWSVGGGSTDTQYF.

The chain couples TRBV19 to TRBJ2-5; TRBD1 might be the D (6 bases). The CDR3 has 15 amino acids. CDR1 and CDR2 (germline): LNHDA, SQIVND (reference sequence). The V end lost 5 bases, the J end lost 0 bases, and 13 bases lay between the germline ends. DNA for the CDR3: TGTGCCAGTAGTCGGACAGATTGGTACCAAGAGACCCAGTACTTC. It specifies CASSRTDWYQETQYF. Looking up the rest from reference TRBV19 and TRBJ2-5 gives the full variable domain: DGGITQSPKYLFRKEGQNVTLSCEQNLNHDAMYWYRQDPGQGLRLIYYSQIVNDFQKGDIAEGYSVSREKKESFPLTVTSAQKNPTAFYLCASSRTDWYQETQYFGPGTRLLVL.

The chain carries TRBV6-1 and TRBJ2-1; D remains ambiguous. This CDR3 has 16 amino acids. V was pared by 2 bases and J by 0 bases, with 11 bases between. CDR1 is MNHNS, CDR2 SASEGT, per germline. In DNA form, the CDR3 reads TGTGCCAGCAGTGAACCCCCCTATAGCTCCTACAATGAGCAGTTCTTC. It yields the protein CASSEPPYSSYNEQFF.

The chain recombines TRBV12-5 with TRBJ2-3; perhaps TRBD1 as D (6 bases). This CDR3 is built from 13 residues. Trimming took off 8 bases at V and 3 bases at J, with 12 bases between the two ends. The germline V gene encodes CDR1 LGHNT and CDR2 FRNRAP. The CDR3, as DNA: TGTGCTAGTAACAGGGCAGGGACAGATACGCAGTATTTT. Translation gives CASNRAGTDTQYF.